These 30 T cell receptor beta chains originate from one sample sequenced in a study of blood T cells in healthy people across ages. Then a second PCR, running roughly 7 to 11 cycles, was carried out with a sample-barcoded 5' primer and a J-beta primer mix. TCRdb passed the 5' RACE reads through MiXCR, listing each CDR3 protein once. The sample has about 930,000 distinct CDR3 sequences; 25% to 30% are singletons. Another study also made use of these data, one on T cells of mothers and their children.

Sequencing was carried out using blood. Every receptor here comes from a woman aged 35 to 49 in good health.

CDR3 protein: CASSQDLPGSYNEQFF. CDR3 DNA: TGTGCCAGCAGCCAAGATCTCCCAGGCTCCTACAATGAGCAGTTCTTC. The chain carries TRBV4-2 and TRBJ2-1; D gene uncertain. The CDR3 covers 16 residues. Trimming shortened V by 0 bases and J by 0 bases, and 9 bases separated the two germline ends. The germline gives CDR1 LGHNA, CDR2 YNFKEQ.

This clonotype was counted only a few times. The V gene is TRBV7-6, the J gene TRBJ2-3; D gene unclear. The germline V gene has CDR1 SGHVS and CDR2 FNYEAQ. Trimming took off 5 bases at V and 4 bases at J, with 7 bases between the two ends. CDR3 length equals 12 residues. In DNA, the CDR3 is TGTGCCAGCAGCCAGAGCGCAGATACGCAGTATTTT. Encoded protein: CASSQSADTQYF.

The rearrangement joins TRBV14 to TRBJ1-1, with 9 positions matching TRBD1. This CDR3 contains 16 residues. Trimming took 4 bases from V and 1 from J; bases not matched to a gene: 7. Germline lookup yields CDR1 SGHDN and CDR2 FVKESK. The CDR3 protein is CASSPFWDRANTEAFF. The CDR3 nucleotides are TGTGCCAGCAGCCCCTTTTGGGACAGGGCGAACACTGAAGCTTTCTTT.

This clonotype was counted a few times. The CDR3 here is CAWGGQGGDTQYF. The CDR3 DNA is TGTGCCTGGGGGGGACAGGGGGGCGATACGCAGTATTTT. The V call is TRBV30, the J call TRBJ2-3; 11 bases map to TRBD1. Germline V gives CDR1 GTSNPN, CDR2 SVGIG (reference sequence). The CDR3 has 13 amino acids. The trim removed 5 bases at V and 6 bases at J, leaving 4 bases unmatched.

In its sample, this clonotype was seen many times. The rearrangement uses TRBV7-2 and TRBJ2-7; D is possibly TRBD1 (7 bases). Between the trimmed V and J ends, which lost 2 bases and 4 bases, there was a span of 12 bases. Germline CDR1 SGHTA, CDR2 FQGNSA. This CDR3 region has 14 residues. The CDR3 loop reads CASSLQPGGYEQYF. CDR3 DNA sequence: TGTGCCAGCAGCTTACAGCCAGGGGGGTACGAGCAGTACTTC.

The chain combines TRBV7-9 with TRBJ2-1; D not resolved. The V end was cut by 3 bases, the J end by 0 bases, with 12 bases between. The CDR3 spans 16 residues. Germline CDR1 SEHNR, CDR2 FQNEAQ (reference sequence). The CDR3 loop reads CASSFGGYRSYNEQFF. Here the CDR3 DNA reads TGTGCCAGCAGCTTTGGTGGCTATCGCTCCTACAATGAGCAGTTCTTC.

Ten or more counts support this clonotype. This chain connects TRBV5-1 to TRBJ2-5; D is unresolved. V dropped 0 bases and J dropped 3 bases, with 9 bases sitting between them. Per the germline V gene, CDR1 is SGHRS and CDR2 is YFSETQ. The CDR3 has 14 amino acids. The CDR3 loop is CASSLGTAKETQYF. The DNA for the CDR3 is TGCGCCAGCAGCTTGGGCACGGCCAAAGAGACCCAGTACTTC.

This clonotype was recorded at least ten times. The CDR3 is CASSFEGNTEAFF. CDR3 bases: TGCGCCAGCAGCTTTGAGGGGAACACTGAAGCTTTCTTT. The chain uses TRBV5-1 and TRBJ1-1; no reliable D call. The CDR3 covers 13 residues. Per the germline V gene, CDR1 is SGHRS and CDR2 is YFSETQ. V dropped 2 bases and J dropped 1 base, with 6 bases sitting between them.

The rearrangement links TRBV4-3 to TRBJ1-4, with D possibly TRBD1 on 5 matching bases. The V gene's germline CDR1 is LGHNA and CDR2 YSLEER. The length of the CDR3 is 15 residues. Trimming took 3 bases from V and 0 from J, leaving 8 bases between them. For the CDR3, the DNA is TGCGCCAGCAGCCAGATGACAGCAACTAATGAAAAACTGTTTTTT. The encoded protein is CASSQMTATNEKLFF.

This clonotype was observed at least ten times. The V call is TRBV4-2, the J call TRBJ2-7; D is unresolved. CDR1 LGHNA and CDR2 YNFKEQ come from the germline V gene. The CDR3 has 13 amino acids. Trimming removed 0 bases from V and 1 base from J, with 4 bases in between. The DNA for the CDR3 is TGTGCCAGCAGCCAAGAGAGGTCCTACGAGCAGTACTTC. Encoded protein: CASSQERSYEQYF.

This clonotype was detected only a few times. Written as DNA, the CDR3 is TGTGCCAGCAACCCAGGACTAGCGGGGGGAAAGTACGAGCAGTACTTC. This codes for CASNPGLAGGKYEQYF. The rearrangement joins TRBV7-2 to TRBJ2-7; TRBD2 matches 14 bases. The germline CDR1 and CDR2 sequences are SGHTA and FQGNSA. The CDR3 runs 16 residues. V dropped 7 bases and J dropped 4; count of bases not matched to a gene: 9.

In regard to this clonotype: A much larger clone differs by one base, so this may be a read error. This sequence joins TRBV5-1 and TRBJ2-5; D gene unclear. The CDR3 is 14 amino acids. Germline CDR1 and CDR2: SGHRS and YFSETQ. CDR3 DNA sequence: TGCGCCAACAGCTTGGGGTTAAGCCAAGAGACCCAGTACTTC. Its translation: CANSLGLSQETQYF. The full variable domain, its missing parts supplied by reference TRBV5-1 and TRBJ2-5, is KAGVTQTPRYLIKTRGQQVTLSCSPISGHRSVSWYQQTPGQGLQFLFEYFSETQRNKGNFPGRFSGRQFSNSRSEMNVSTLELGDSALYLCANSLGLSQETQYFGPGTRLLVL.

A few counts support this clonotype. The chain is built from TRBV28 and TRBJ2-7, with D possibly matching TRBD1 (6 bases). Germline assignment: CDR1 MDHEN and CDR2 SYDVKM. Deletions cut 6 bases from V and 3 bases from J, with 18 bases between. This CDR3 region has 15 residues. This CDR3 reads CASRRAQGVFYEQYF. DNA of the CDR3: TGTGCCAGCAGGAGAGCACAGGGAGTGTTCTACGAGCAGTACTTC.

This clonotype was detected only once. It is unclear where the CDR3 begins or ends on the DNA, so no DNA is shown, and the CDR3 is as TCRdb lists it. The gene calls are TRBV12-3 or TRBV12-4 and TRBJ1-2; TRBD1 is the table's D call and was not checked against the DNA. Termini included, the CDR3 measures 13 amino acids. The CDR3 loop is CASGQGVGYGCTF.

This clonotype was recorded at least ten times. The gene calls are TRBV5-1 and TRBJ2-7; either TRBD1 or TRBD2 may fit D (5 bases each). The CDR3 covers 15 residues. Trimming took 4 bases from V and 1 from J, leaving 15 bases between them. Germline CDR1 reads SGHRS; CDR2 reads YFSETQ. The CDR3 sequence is CASSGLPGRSYEQYF. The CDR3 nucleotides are TGCGCCAGCAGCGGGCTTCCGGGACGATCCTACGAGCAGTACTTC.

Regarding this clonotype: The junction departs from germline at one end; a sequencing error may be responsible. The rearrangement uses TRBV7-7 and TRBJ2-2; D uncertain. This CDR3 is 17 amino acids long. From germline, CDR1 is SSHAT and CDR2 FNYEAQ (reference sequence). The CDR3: CASSSDLGSTNTGELFF. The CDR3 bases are TGTGCTAGCAGCTCGGATCTGGGAAGTACGAACACCGGGGAGCTGTTTTTT. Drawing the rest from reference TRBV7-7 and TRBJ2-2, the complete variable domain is GAGVSQSPRYKVTKRGQDVTLRCDPISSHATLYWYQQALGQGPEFLTYFNYEAQPDKSGLPSDRFSAERPEGSISTLTIQRTEQRDSAMYRCASSSDLGSTNTGELFFGEGSRLTVL.

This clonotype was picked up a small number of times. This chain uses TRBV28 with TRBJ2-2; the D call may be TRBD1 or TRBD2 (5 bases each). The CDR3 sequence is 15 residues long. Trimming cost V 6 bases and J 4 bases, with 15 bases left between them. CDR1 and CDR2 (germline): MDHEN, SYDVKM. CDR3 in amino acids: CASRGPRVGTGELFF. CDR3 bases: TGTGCCAGCAGGGGACCCAGGGTGGGCACCGGGGAGCTGTTTTTT.

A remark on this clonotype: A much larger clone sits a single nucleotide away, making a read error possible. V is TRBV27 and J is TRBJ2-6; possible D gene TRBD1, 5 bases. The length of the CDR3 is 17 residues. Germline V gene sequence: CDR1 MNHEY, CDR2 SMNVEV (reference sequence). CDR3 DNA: TGTGCCAGCAGGCTTTTGACGGGTGCAACTGGGGCCGACGTCCTGACTTTC. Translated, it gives CASRLLTGATGADVLTF.

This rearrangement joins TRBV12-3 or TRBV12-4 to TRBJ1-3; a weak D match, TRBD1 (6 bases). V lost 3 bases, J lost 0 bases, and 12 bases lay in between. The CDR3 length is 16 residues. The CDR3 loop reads CASSFGGRSSGNTIYF. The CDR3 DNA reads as TGTGCCAGCAGTTTTGGGGGCCGGAGCTCTGGAAACACCATATATTTT.

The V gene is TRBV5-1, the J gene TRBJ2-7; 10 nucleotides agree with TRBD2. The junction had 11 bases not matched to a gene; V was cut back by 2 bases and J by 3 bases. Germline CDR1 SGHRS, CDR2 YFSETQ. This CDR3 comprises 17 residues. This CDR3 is CASSFSSGGDRIYEQYF. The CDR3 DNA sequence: TGCGCCAGCAGCTTCTCCAGCGGGGGGGATCGGATCTACGAGCAGTACTTC.

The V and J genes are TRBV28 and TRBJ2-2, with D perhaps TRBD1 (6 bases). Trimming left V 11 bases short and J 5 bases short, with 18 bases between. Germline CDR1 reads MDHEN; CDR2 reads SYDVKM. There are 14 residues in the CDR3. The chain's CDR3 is CAGYPGQQTGELFF. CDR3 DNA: TGTGCCGGCTATCCGGGACAACAGACCGGGGAGCTGTTTTTT. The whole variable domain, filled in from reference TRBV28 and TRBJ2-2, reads DVKVTQSSRYLVKRTGEKVFLECVQDMDHENMFWYRQDPGLGLRLIYFSYDVKMKEKGDIPEGYSVSREKKERFSLILESASTNQTSMYLCAGYPGQQTGELFFGEGSRLTVL.

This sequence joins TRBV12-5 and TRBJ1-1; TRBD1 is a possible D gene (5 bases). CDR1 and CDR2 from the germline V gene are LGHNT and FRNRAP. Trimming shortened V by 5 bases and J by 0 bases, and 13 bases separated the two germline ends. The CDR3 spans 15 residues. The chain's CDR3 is CASGLQTELNTEAFF. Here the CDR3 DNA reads TGTGCTAGTGGTCTCCAGACAGAGCTGAACACTGAAGCTTTCTTT.

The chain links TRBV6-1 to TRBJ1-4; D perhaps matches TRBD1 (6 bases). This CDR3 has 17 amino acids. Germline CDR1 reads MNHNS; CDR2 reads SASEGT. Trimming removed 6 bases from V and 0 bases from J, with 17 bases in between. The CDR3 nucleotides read TGTGCCAGCAGGCAGACCTGGACAGCCACAACTAATGAAAAACTGTTTTTT. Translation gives CASRQTWTATTNEKLFF.

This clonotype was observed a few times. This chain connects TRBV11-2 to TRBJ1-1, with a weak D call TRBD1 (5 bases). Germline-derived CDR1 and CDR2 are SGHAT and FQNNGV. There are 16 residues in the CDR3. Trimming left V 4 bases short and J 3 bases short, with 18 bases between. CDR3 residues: CASSWRWGRGDTEAFF. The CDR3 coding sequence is TGTGCCAGCAGCTGGCGCTGGGGACGTGGGGACACTGAAGCTTTCTTT.

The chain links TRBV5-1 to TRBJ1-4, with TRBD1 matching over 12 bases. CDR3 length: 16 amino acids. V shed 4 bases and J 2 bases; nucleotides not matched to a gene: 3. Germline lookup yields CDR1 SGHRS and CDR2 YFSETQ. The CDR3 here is CASSVGTGGTNEKLFF. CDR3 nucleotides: TGCGCCAGCAGCGTAGGGACAGGGGGCACTAATGAAAAACTGTTTTTT.

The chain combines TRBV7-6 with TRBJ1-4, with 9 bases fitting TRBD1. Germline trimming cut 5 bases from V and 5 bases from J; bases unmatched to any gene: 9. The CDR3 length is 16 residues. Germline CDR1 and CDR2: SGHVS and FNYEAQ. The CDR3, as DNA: TGTGCCAGCAGCGCATCTACACAGGGGGCGAATGAAAAACTGTTTTTT. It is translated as CASSASTQGANEKLFF.

The CDR3 spells CASSQLPGLAGGSSYNEQFF. DNA of the CDR3: TGTGCCAGCAGCCAACTACCGGGACTAGCGGGGGGGAGCTCCTACAATGAGCAGTTCTTC. This chain links TRBV14 with TRBJ2-1; 16 positions match TRBD2. J was trimmed by 0 bases and V by 2 bases; bases with no gene match: 7. There are 20 residues in the CDR3. Germline lookup yields CDR1 SGHDN and CDR2 FVKESK. The entire variable domain, with the rest obtained from reference TRBV14 and TRBJ2-1, is as follows: EAGVTQFPSHSVIEKGQTVTLRCDPISGHDNLYWYRRVMGKEIKFLLHFVKESKQDESGMPNNRFLAERTGGTYSTLKVQPAELEDSGVYFCASSQLPGLAGGSSYNEQFFGPGTRLTVL.

CDR3 DNA sequence: TGTGCCAGCAGCTTTAGACAGCCCACCAACAATGAGCAGTTCTTC. Translating gives CASSFRQPTNNEQFF. This chain uses TRBV7-2 with TRBJ2-1, with a weak D call TRBD1 (5 bases). The CDR3 runs 15 residues. Germline CDR1 is SGHTA and CDR2 is FQGNSA. Between the trimmed V and J ends, which lost 3 bases and 5 bases, there was a span of 14 bases. The full variable domain, its missing parts supplied by reference TRBV7-2 and TRBJ2-1, is GAGVSQSPSNKVTEKGKDVELRCDPISGHTALYWYRQSLGQGLEFLIYFQGNSAPDKSGLPSDRFSAERTGGSVSTLTIQRTQQEDSAVYLCASSFRQPTNNEQFFGPGTRLTVL.

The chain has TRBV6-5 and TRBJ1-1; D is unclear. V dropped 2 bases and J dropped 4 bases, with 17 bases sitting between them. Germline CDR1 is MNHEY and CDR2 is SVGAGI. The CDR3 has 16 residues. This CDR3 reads CASSYEVRQFSTEAFF. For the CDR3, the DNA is TGTGCCAGCAGTTACGAGGTACGGCAATTTAGCACTGAAGCTTTCTTT.

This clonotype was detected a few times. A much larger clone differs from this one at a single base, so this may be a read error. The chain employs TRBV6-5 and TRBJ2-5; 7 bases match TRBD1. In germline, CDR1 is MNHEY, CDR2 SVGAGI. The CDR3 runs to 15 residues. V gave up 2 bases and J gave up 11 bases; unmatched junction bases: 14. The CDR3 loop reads CASSYTGQPYNEQYF. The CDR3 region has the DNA TGTGCCAGCAGTTACACGGGACAGCCATACAATGAGCAGTACTTC.